One and the same sample provided the 15 T cell receptor beta chains below, sequenced in a study of early T cells in non-severe SARS-CoV-2 infection. MiXCR, applied by TCRdb to the 5' RACE reads, yields one record per CDR3 protein. The profile shows tens of thousands of distinct CDR3 sequences, roughly an eighth of them singletons. Sequences were obtained from whole blood. The source is an adult who was a healthcare worker with PCR-confirmed SARS-CoV-2 infection or an uninfected control (not recorded which).

The chain joins TRBV6-1 to TRBJ2-3; 10 bases fit TRBD1. With 3 bases clipped from V and 0 bases from J, the junction kept 12 bases outside the gene matches. The CDR3 length is 19 residues. CDR1 is MNHNS, CDR2 SASEGT, per germline. As DNA, the CDR3 is TGTGCCAGCAGTGAGACAGGGGGCGAATTGAGGCCTAGCACAGATACGCAGTATTTT. It encodes CASSETGGELRPSTDTQYF.

A remark on this clonotype: A clone one base away is much larger, so this may be a read error. The conserved phenylalanine or tryptophan normally closing the CDR3 is absent here, so this likely arose from a read error. The rearrangement uses TRBV29-1 and TRBJ2-3; no clear D gene. Germline values: CDR1 SQVTM, CDR2 ANQGSEA. The V end was cut by 7 bases, the J end by 5 bases, with 19 bases between. The CDR3 length is 14 residues. The CDR3 reads CSGNSPRWGDTQYL. DNA of the CDR3: TGCAGCGGCAACAGCCCCCGGTGGGGAGATACGCAGTATTTG.

The rearrangement uses TRBV20-1 and TRBJ2-1; D call uncertain. The CDR3 length is 15 residues. V was shortened by 2 bases and J by 0 bases, with 11 bases between the two germline ends. The germline CDR1 and CDR2 sequences are DFQATT and SNEGSKA (reference sequence). CDR3 loop: CSARSLRSSYNEQFF. The CDR3 DNA sequence: TGCAGTGCTAGATCCCTTAGAAGCTCCTACAATGAGCAGTTCTTC.

This chain connects TRBV28 to TRBJ2-7, with D perhaps assigned TRBD1 or TRBD2 (6 bases each). Germline CDR1 and CDR2: MDHEN and SYDVKM. The CDR3 is made up of 15 amino acids. With 7 bases removed from V and 2 bases from J, the gap between germline ends came to 18 bases. CDR3 sequence reads: CASTVPGASAYEQYF. The CDR3 nucleotides read TGTGCCAGCACGGTCCCGGGGGCTAGCGCCTACGAGCAGTACTTC.

The table lists this clonotype with many counts. The chain is built from TRBV6-6 and TRBJ2-7, with a weak D call TRBD2 (6 bases). The CDR3 consists of 14 residues. The V gene's germline CDR1 is MNHNY and CDR2 SVGAGI (reference sequence). The germline V and J ends were trimmed by 2 bases and 8 bases, with 16 bases remaining between them. CDR3 amino acids: CASSYDSSRGKQYF. CDR3 DNA: TGTGCCAGCAGTTACGACAGTTCCCGCGGGAAGCAGTACTTC.

The sample holds many counts of this clonotype. The V gene is TRBV30, the J gene TRBJ1-1; D unclear. This CDR3 has 11 residues. V shed 3 bases and J shed 6 bases, with 8 bases lying between them. Germline CDR1 reads GTSNPN; CDR2 reads SVGIG (reference sequence). This CDR3 is CAWREGSEAFF. In DNA, the CDR3 is TGTGCCTGGAGAGAAGGCTCTGAAGCTTTCTTT. Filled out from reference TRBV30 and TRBJ1-1, the complete variable domain reads SQTIHQWPATLVQPVGSPLSLECTVEGTSNPNLYWYRQAAGRGLQLLFYSVGIGQISSEVPQNLSASRPQDRQFILSSKKLLLSDSGFYLCAWREGSEAFFGQGTRLTVV.

This clonotype was detected many times. V usage is TRBV6-5 and J usage is TRBJ2-7, with 8 bases matching TRBD1. Germline V gene sequence: CDR1 MNHEY, CDR2 SVGAGI. V lost 7 bases and J lost 2; bases outside the gene matches: 7. This CDR3 has 14 residues. CDR3 amino acids: CASKTGTGPYEQYF. Written as DNA, the CDR3 is TGTGCCAGCAAAACCGGGACAGGTCCCTACGAGCAGTACTTC.

This clonotype was picked up a small number of times. The rearrangement joins TRBV12-3 or TRBV12-4 to TRBJ1-5; D is unclear. The CDR3 totals 13 residues. Trimming stripped 3 bases from V and 6 bases from J, with 9 bases between. The CDR3 spells CASSLTPSQPQHF. The CDR3 DNA is TGTGCCAGCAGTTTGACTCCATCTCAGCCCCAGCATTTT.

This clonotype has ten or more counts. The chain recombines TRBV21-1 with TRBJ2-2. TRBV21-1 is a pseudogene segment. The CDR3 spans 13 residues. The CDR3 coding sequence is TGTGCCAGCAGCCGCGTTACTCGCGGGGAGCTGTTTTTT. Its translation is CASSRVTRGELFF.

The sample holds many counts of this clonotype. The chain has TRBV7-8 and TRBJ1-1; unclear D gene. Germline V lookup: CDR1 SGHVS, CDR2 FQNEAQ. V shed 6 bases and J shed 1 base, with 15 bases lying between them. CDR3 length equals 15 residues. DNA for the CDR3: TGTGCCAGCAGTCTGAGTTGGTTGGAGAACACTGAAGCTTTCTTT. It encodes CASSLSWLENTEAFF.

The rearrangement uses TRBV5-1 and TRBJ1-5; D call uncertain. The V and J ends lost 8 bases and 0 bases respectively, with 9 bases between them. Germline V lookup: CDR1 SGHRS, CDR2 YFSETQ. The CDR3 covers 13 residues. The CDR3 protein is CASRRASNQPQHF. For the CDR3, the DNA is TGCGCCAGTCGGCGGGCTAGCAATCAGCCCCAGCATTTT.

This clonotype was counted between two and nine times. This sequence joins TRBV5-1 and TRBJ1-3; perhaps TRBD1 as D (5 bases). Per germline, CDR1 SGHRS and CDR2 YFSETQ. The V gene lost 0 bases and the J gene lost 2 bases, with 18 bases spanning the gap. The CDR3 spans 18 residues. The CDR3 here is CASSLGPTPAGTGNTIYF. The CDR3 nucleotides read TGCGCCAGCAGCTTGGGGCCCACTCCGGCAGGGACTGGAAACACCATATATTTT.

This chain uses TRBV18 with TRBJ1-2; the D is unclear. CDR1 is KGHSH and CDR2 is LQKENI in the germline V gene. This CDR3 region has 13 residues. V gave up 3 bases and J gave up 3 bases, with 8 bases separating them. The CDR3: CASSPGSDYGYTF. Here the CDR3 DNA reads TGTGCCAGCTCACCCGGATCGGACTATGGCTACACCTTC. Variable domain in full (rest from reference TRBV18 and TRBJ1-2): NAGVMQNPRHLVRRRGQEARLRCSPMKGHSHVYWYRQLPEEGLKFMVYLQKENIIDESGMPKERFSAEFPKEGPSILRIQQVVRGDSAAYFCASSPGSDYGYTFGSGTRLTVV.

This sequence joins TRBV20-1 and TRBJ1-1, with D unclear. Between the trimmed V and J ends, which lost 0 bases and 3 bases, there was a span of 14 bases. The CDR3 consists of 15 residues. Germline V CDR1 and CDR2: DFQATT, SNEGSKA (reference sequence). The CDR3 is CSARDPGKGDTEAFF. CDR3 bases: TGCAGTGCTAGAGATCCCGGGAAGGGCGACACTGAAGCTTTCTTT.

The rearrangement links TRBV28 to TRBJ2-3, with 9 bases that match TRBD2. V shed 6 bases, J shed 1 base, and the junction held 8 bases outside the gene matches. Germline V gene data show CDR1 as MDHEN and CDR2 as SYDVKM. The CDR3 length is 16 residues. CDR3 region: CASSPAAGGGTDTQYF. The CDR3 DNA is TGTGCCAGCAGCCCCGCGGCGGGAGGGGGCACAGATACGCAGTATTTT.